This T cell receptor (beta chain) emerged from a study of persistence of HIV-infected CD4 T cells. Findings and caveats of the study: The rare CMV-responding cells with HIV-1 proviruses were not separately TCR-sequenced.

An overlapping HIV-1 Gag peptide pool stimulated these cells at roughly 1 ug/peptide/mL. Sorted nonresponding memory CD4+ T cells were CD40L-negative, CD69-negative, CD45RO-high. Sequencing used immunoSEQ version 4 in survey mode. The method was immunoSEQ multiplex PCR; TCRdb's version includes in-frame clones alone and lacks a portion of them. The table lists about 64,000 clones, 70% to 75% of them singletons. To note about this clone: As yet, its antigen is unknown.

Germline CDR1 and CDR2: MNHEY and SVGAGI. The CDR3 contains 15 residues. The trim removed 5 bases at V and 6 bases at J, leaving 10 bases unmatched. This chain uses TRBV6-5 with TRBJ2-1, with 7 nucleotides matching TRBD1. This clonotype was sampled from an adult man with HIV who was CMV-seropositive. This sample comprised CD4+ T cells sorted from PBMCs after roughly 20-hour stimulation, obtained from a patient who received antiretroviral therapy. The CDR3 region has the DNA TGTGCCAGCAGTACAAACAGGGGCCGGGCCAATGAGCAGTTCTTC. Translating it yields CASSTNRGRANEQFF.